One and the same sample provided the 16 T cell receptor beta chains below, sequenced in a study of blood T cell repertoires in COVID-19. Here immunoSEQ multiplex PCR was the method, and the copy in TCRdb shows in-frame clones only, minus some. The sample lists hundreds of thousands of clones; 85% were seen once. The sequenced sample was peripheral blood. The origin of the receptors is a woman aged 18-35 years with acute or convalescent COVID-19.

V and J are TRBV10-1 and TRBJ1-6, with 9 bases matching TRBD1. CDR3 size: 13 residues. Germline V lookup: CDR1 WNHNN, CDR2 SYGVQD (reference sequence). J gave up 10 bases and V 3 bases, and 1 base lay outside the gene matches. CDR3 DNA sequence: TGCGCCAGCAGTGAAGGGACAGGGTCACCCCTCCACTTT. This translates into CASSEGTGSPLHF.

DNA of the CDR3: TGTGCCATCAGTGAGTCGACCAGAGGGGACACGGGAGAAAAACTGTTTTTT. Encoded protein: CAISESTRGDTGEKLFF. V gene TRBV10-3 combines with J gene TRBJ1-4; D may be TRBD1 (6 bases). Trimming cost V 0 bases and J 8 bases, with 19 bases left between them. Germline V gene sequence: CDR1 ENHRY, CDR2 SYGVKD. This CDR3 has 17 residues.

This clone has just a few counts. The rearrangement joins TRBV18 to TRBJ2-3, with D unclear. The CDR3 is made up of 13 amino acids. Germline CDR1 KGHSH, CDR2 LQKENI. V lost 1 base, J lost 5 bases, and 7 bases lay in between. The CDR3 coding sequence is TGTGCCAGCTCACCACGGGCGAGAGATACGCAGTATTTT. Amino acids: CASSPRARDTQYF.

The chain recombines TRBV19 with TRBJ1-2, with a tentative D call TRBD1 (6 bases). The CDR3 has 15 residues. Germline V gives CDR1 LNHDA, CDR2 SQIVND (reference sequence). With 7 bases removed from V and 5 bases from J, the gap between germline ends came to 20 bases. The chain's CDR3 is CASKIGTDSQYGYTF. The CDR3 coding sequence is TGTGCCAGTAAGATAGGTACGGACAGCCAGTATGGCTACACCTTC.

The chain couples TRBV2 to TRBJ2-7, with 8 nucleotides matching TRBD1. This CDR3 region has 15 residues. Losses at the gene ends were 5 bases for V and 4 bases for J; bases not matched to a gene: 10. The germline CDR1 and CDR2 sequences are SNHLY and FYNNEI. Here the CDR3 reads CASSPQQGDLYEQYF. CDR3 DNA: TGTGCCAGCAGTCCCCAACAGGGGGATCTATACGAGCAGTACTTC.

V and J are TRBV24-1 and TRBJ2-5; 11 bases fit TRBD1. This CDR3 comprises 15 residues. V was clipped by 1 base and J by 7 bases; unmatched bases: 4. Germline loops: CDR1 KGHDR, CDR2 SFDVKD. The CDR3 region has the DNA TGTGCCACCAGTGATTTAGGACAGGGGGCGTGGACCCAGTACTTC. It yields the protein CATSDLGQGAWTQYF.

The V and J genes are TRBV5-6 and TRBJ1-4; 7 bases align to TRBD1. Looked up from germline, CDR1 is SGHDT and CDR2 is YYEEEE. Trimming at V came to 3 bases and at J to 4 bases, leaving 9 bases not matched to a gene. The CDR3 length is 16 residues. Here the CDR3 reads CASSSLTGLFNEKLFF. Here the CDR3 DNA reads TGTGCCAGCAGCTCCCTGACAGGGCTCTTTAATGAAAAACTGTTTTTT.

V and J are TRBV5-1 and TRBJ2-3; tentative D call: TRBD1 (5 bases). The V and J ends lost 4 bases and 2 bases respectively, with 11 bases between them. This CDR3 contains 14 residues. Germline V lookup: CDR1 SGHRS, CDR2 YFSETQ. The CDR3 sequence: CASSRKGSTDTQYF. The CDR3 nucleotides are TGCGCCAGCAGCCGGAAGGGGTCCACAGATACGCAGTATTTT. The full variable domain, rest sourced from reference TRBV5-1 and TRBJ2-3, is KAGVTQTPRYLIKTRGQQVTLSCSPISGHRSVSWYQQTPGQGLQFLFEYFSETQRNKGNFPGRFSGRQFSNSRSEMNVSTLELGDSALYLCASSRKGSTDTQYFGPGTRLTVL.

The CDR3 DNA is TGTGCCTGGAGACCGGGACAGGGGGGAAATCAGCCCCAGCATTTT. This encodes CAWRPGQGGNQPQHF. V is TRBV30 and J is TRBJ1-5, with 11 bases matching TRBD1. The CDR3 totals 15 residues. Germline V CDR1 and CDR2: GTSNPN, SVGIG (reference sequence). With 3 bases clipped from V and 4 bases from J, the junction kept 5 bases outside the gene matches.

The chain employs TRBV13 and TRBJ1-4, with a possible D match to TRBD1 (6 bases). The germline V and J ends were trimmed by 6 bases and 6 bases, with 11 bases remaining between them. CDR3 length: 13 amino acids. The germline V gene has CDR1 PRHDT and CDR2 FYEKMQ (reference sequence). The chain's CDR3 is CASRARGDEKLFF. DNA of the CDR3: TGTGCCAGCAGGGCCAGGGGAGATGAAAAACTGTTTTTT.

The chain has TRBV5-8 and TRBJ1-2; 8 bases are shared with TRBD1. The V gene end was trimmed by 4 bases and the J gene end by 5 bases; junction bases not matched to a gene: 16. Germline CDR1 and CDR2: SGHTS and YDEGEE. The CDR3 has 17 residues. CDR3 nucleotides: TGTGCCAGCAGCCGCGGACAACAGGGGGAAGAACGGTATGGCTACACCTTC. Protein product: CASSRGQQGEERYGYTF.

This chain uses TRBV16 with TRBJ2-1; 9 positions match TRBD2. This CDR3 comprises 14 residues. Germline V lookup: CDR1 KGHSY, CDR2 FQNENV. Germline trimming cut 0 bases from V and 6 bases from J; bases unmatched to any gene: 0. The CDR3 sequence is CASSQSRGGNEQFF. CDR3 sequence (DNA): TGTGCCAGCAGCCAATCGCGGGGGGGCAATGAGCAGTTCTTC. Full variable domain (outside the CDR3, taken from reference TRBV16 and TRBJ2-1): GEEVAQTPKHLVRGEGQKAKLYCAPIKGHSYVFWYQQVLKNEFKFLISFQNENVFDETGMPKERFSAKCLPNSPCSLEIQATKLEDSAVYFCASSQSRGGNEQFFGPGTRLTVL.

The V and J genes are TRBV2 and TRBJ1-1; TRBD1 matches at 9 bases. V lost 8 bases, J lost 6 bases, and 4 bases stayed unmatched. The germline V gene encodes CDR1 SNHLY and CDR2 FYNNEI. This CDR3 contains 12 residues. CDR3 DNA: TGTGCCAGCGGACAGGGGTGGGCTGAAGCTTTCTTT. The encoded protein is CASGQGWAEAFF.

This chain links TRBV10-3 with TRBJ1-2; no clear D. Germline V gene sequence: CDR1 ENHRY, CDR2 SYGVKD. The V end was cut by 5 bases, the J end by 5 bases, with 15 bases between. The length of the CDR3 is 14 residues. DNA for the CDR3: TGTGCCATCAGTTCTCAGAACGCCCGATATGGCTACACCTTC. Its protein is CAISSQNARYGYTF.

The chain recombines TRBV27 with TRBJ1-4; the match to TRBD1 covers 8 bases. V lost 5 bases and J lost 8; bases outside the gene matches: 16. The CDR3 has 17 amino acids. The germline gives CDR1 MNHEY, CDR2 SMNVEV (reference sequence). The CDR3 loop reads CASSPLRQGRDREKLFF. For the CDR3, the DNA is TGTGCCAGCAGTCCCCTCCGACAGGGGAGGGATAGAGAAAAACTGTTTTTT.

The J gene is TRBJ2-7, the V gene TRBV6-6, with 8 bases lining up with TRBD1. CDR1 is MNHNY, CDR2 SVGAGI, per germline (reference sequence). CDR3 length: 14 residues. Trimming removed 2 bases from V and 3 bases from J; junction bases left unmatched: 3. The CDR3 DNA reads TGTGCCAGCAGTTACCCCGGGACAGGCTACGAGCAGTACTTC. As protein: CASSYPGTGYEQYF.